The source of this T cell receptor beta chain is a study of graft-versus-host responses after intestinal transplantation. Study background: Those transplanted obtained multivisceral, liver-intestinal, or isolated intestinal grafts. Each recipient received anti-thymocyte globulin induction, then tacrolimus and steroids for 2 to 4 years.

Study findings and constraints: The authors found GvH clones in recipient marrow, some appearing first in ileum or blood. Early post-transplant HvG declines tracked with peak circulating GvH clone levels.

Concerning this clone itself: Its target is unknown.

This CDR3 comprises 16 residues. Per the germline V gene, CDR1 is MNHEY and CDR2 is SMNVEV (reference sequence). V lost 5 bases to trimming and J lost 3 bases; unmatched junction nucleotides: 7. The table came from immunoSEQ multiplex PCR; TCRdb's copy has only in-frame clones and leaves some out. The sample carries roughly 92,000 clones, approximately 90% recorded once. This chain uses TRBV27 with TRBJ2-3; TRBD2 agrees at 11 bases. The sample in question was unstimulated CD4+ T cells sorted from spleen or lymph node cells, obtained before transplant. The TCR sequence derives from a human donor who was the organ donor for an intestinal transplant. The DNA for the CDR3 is TGTGCCAGCAGTCTTAGCGGGAGGGCCTATACAGATACGCAGTATTTT. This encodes CASSLSGRAYTDTQYF.